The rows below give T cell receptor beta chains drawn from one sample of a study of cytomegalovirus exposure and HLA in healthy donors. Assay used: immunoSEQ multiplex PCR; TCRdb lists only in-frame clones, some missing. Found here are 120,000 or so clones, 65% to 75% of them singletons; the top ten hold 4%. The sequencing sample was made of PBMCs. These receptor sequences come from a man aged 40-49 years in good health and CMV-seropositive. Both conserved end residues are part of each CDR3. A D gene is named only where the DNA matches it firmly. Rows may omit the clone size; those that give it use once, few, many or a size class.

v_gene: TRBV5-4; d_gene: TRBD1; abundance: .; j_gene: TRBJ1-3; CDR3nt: TGTGCCAGCAGCTGGAGGGACAGGGGAACCGGAAACACCATATATTTT; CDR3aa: CASSWRDRGTGNTIYF
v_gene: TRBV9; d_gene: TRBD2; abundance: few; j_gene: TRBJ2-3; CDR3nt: TGTGCCAGCAGCGTAGTAGGGGGGGCGGGGGGTAGAGATACGCAGTATTTT; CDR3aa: CASSVVGGAGGRDTQYF
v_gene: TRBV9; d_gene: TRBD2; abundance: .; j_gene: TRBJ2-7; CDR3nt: TGTGCCAGCAGCCCACAGCCTGGGCAGCGGGAGATAATCCACGAGCAGTACTTC; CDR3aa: CASSPQPGQREIIHEQYF
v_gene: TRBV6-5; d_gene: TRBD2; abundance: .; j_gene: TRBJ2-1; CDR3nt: TGTGCCAGCAGTTTTAGCGGGGGGGACTCCTACAATGAGCAGTTCTTC; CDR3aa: CASSFSGGDSYNEQFF
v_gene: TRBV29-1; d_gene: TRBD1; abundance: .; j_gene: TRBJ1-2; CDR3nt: TGCAGCGTGCCGACCCGACAGGGGGCGAAGGGCTACACCTTC; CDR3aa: CSVPTRQGAKGYTF
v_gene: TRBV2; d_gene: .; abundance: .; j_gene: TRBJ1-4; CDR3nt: TGTGCCAGCAGTGATAGATGGGGCGCAACTAATGAAAAACTGTTTTTT; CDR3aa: CASSDRWGATNEKLFF
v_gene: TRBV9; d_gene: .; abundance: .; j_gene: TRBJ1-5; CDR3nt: TGTGCCAGCAGCGTAGTCCCCGCGGCCGAGAGACAGCCCCAGCATTTT; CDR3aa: CASSVVPAAERQPQHF
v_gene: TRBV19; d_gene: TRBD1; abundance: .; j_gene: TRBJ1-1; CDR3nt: TGTGCCAGTAGATCGAGGGACAGCTTTAACACTGAAGCTTTCTTT; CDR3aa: CASRSRDSFNTEAFF
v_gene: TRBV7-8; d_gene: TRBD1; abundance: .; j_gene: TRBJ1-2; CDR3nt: TGTGCCAGCAGCTTAGCGCAAAGACAGGGTTCGAATGGCTACACCTTC; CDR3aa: CASSLAQRQGSNGYTF
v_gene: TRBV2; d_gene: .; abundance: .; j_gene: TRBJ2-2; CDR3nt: TGTGCCAGCACAGGGTACGCGAACACCGGGGAGCTGTTTTTT; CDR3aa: CASTGYANTGELFF
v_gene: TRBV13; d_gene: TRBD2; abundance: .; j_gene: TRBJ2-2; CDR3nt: TGTGCCAGCAGCTTTAGCGGGAGGCCCACCGGGGAGCTGTTTTTT; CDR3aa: CASSFSGRPTGELFF
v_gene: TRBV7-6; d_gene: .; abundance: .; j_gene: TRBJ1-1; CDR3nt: TGTGCCAGCAGTACGGACAGAAACCTTGAAGCTTTCTTT; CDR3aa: CASSTDRNLEAFF
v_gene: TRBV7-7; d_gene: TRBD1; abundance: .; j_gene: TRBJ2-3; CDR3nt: TGTGCCAGCAGCCTGCAGGGGGTTCCCACAGATACGCAGTATTTT; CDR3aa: CASSLQGVPTDTQYF
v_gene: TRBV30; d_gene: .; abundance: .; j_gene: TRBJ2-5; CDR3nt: TGTGCCTGGAGCGACCTGACTAGAACAGAGACCCAGTACTTC; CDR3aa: CAWSDLTRTETQYF
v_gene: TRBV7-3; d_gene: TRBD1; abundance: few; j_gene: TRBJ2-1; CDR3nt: TGTGCCAGCAGCTTAACGGACAGGGGGGGCAATGAGCAGTTCTTC; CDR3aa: CASSLTDRGGNEQFF
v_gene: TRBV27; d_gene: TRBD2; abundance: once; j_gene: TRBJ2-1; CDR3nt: TGTGCCAGCAGTTTAGCCCGGGAGGGGAATGAGCAGTTCTTC; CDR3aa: CASSLAREGNEQFF
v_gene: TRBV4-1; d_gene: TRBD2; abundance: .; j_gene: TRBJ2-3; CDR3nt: TGCGCCAGCAGCCTAGCGGGAGGGCCGACAGATACGCAGTATTTT; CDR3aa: CASSLAGGPTDTQYF
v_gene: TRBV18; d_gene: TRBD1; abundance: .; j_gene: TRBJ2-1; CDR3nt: TGTGCCAGCTCCCAGGACAGGGACAATGAGCAGTTCTTC; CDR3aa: CASSQDRDNEQFF
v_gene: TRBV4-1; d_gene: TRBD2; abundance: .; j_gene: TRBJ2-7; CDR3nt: TGCGCCAGCAGCCAAGATCTGGGTAGCGGGAGGGCCGGGGAGAACGAGCAGTACTTC; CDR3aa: CASSQDLGSGRAGENEQYF
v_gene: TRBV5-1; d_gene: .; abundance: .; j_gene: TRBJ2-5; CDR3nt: TGCGCCAGCAGCTTGGAGGAGGGGAGACAGTCGGCCCAGTACTTC; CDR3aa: CASSLEEGRQSAQYF
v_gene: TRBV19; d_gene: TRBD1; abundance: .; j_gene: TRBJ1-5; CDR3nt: TGTGCCAGTAGTATGGGGACAGGGAATAGCAATCAGCCCCAGCATTTT; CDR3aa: CASSMGTGNSNQPQHF
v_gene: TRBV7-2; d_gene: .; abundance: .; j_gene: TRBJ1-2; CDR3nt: TGTGCCAGCAGCCCGCGGACTCTTGCCGGAGCTGGCTACACCTTC; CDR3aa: CASSPRTLAGAGYTF
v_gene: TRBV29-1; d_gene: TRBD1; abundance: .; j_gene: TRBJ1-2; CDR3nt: TGCAGCGCTGGTAGTGGACAGGGGCTTGGCTATGGCTACACCTTC; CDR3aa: CSAGSGQGLGYGYTF
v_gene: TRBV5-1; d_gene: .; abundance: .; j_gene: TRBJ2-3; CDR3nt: TGCGCCAGCAGCTTGGGAGGATTCACAGATACGCAGTATTTT; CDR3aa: CASSLGGFTDTQYF
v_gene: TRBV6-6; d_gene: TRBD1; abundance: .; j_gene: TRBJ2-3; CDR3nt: TGTGCCAGCAGTTACCCTGGGACAGACCGCACAGATACGCAGTATTTT; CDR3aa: CASSYPGTDRTDTQYF
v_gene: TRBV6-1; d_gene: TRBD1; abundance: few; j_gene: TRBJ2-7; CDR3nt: TGTGCCAGCAGTGGGCCGGGACAGGGTTTCTACGAGCAGTACTTC; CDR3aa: CASSGPGQGFYEQYF
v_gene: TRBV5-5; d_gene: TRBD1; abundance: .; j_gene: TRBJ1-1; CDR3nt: TGTGCCAGCAGCAACCGGGACAGGGGTGGGACTGAAGCTTTCTTT; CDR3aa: CASSNRDRGGTEAFF
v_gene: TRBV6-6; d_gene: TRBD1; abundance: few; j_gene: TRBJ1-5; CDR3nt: TGTGCCAGCAGTTTCGGGGACAGGGTTCAGCCCCAGCATTTT; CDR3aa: CASSFGDRVQPQHF
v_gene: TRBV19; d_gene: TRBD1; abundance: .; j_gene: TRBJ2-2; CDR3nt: TGTGCCAGTAGGGGGACAGGGGGCACCGGGGAGCTGTTTTTT; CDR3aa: CASRGTGGTGELFF
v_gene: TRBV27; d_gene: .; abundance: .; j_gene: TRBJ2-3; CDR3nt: TGTGCCAGCAGTTTGGTCCGGGTGAGCACAGATACGCAGTATTTT; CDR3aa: CASSLVRVSTDTQYF
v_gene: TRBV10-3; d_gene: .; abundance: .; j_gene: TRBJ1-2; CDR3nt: TGTGCCGTCGAAGGGGGTAACTATGGCTACACCTTC; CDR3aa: CAVEGGNYGYTF
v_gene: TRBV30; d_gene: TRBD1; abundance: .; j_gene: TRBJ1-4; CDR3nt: TGTGCCTGGAGTGGAACAGGGGTTTTGTCAGAAAAACTGTTTTTT; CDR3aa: CAWSGTGVLSEKLFF
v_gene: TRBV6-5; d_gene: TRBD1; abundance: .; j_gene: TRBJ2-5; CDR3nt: TGTGCCAGCAGTCTGGACAGGGACCAAGAGACCCAGTACTTC; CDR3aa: CASSLDRDQETQYF
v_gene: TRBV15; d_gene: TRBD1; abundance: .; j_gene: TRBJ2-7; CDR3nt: TGTGCCACCAGCAGAGATGGCCCAGGGGGCGCAGGGCAGTACTTC; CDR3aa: CATSRDGPGGAGQYF
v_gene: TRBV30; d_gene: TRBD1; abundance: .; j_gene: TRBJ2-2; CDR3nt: TGTGCCTGGTCAAACAGGGGATCCGGGGAGCTGTTTTTT; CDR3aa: CAWSNRGSGELFF
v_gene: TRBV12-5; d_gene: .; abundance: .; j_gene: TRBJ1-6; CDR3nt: TGTGCTAGTGTCCCGGGGGGGACCCTTTCACCCCTCCACTTT; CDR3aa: CASVPGGTLSPLHF
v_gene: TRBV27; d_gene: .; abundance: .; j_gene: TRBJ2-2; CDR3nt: TGTGCCAGCAGTCTGGACAGTCTGAACACCGGGGAGCTGTTTTTT; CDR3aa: CASSLDSLNTGELFF
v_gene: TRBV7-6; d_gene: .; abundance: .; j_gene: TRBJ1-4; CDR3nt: TGTGCCAGCAGCTTAGCACAGGGTGGGGAAAAACTGTTTTTT; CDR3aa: CASSLAQGGEKLFF
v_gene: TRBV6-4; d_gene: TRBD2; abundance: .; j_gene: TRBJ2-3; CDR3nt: TGTGCCAGCAGTGACCCTAAGCGGGGGGGCACAGATACGCAGTATTTT; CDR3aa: CASSDPKRGGTDTQYF
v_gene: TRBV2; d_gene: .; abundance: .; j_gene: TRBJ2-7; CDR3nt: TGTGCCAGCAGGGCTGAAACTATTGGACGGCAACGGGGCGAGCAGTACTTC; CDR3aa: CASRAETIGRQRGEQYF
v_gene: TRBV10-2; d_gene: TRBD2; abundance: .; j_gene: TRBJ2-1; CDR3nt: TGCGCCAGCACTAGTAGCGGGGGGGAATCCTACAATGAGCAGTTCTTC; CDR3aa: CASTSSGGESYNEQFF
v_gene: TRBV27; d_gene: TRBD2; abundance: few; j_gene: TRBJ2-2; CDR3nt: TGTGCCAGCAGTCCTCTGCAACTAGCGGGTCACACCGGGGAGCTGTTTTTT; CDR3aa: CASSPLQLAGHTGELFF
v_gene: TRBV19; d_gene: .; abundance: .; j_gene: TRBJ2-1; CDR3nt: TGTGCCAGTAGTCCCGACCGGGGCTCCTACAATGAGCAGTTCTTC; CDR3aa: CASSPDRGSYNEQFF
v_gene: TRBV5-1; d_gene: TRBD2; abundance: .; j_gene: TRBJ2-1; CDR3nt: TGCGCCAGCAGCCGGCGGGTAGCGGGAGGGGGTGAGCAGTTCTTC; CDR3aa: CASSRRVAGGGEQFF
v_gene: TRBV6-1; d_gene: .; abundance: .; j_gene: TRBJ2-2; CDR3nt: TGTGCCAGCAGTGAGTCACAGGGTTGGACCGGGGAGCTGTTTTTT; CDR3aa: CASSESQGWTGELFF
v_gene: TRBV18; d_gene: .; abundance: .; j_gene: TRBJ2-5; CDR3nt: TGTGCCAGCTCACCACTCCAGGCCCACCAAGAGACCCAGTACTTC; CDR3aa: CASSPLQAHQETQYF
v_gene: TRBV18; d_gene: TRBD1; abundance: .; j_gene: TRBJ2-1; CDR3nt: TGTGCCAGCTCACCACTACCGGGAACGAGACAGGGGGGGAAAAATGAGCAGTTCTTC; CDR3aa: CASSPLPGTRQGGKNEQFF
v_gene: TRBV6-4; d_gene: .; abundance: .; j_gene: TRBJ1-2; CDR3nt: TGTGCCAGCAGTGACTCGAACATATCTGGCTACACCTTC; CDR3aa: CASSDSNISGYTF
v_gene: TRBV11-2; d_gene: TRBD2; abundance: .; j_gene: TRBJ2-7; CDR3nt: TGTGCCAGCAGCTTGGAGGGTAGCGGGACCTACTACGAGCAGTACTTC; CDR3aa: CASSLEGSGTYYEQYF
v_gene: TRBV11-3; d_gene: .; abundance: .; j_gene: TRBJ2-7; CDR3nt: TGTGCCAGCAGCTTAGGGGCAGTTCCATCCTACGAGCAGTACTTC; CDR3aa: CASSLGAVPSYEQYF
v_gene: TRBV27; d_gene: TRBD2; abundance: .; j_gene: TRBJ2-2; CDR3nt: TGTGCCAGCAGTCTAGCGGGAGGGCCGAACGGGGAGCTGTTTTTT; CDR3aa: CASSLAGGPNGELFF
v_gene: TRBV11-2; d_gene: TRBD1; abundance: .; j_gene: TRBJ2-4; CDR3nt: TGTGCCAGCAGCCCCCGGGACAGGGTTCCCAACATTCAGTACTTC; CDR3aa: CASSPRDRVPNIQYF
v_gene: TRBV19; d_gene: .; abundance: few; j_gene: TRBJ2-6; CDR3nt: TGTGCCAGTCGGACACATCATACCTCCGTGATCGAATCTGGGGCCAACGTCCTGACTTTC; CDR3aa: CASRTHHTSVIESGANVLTF